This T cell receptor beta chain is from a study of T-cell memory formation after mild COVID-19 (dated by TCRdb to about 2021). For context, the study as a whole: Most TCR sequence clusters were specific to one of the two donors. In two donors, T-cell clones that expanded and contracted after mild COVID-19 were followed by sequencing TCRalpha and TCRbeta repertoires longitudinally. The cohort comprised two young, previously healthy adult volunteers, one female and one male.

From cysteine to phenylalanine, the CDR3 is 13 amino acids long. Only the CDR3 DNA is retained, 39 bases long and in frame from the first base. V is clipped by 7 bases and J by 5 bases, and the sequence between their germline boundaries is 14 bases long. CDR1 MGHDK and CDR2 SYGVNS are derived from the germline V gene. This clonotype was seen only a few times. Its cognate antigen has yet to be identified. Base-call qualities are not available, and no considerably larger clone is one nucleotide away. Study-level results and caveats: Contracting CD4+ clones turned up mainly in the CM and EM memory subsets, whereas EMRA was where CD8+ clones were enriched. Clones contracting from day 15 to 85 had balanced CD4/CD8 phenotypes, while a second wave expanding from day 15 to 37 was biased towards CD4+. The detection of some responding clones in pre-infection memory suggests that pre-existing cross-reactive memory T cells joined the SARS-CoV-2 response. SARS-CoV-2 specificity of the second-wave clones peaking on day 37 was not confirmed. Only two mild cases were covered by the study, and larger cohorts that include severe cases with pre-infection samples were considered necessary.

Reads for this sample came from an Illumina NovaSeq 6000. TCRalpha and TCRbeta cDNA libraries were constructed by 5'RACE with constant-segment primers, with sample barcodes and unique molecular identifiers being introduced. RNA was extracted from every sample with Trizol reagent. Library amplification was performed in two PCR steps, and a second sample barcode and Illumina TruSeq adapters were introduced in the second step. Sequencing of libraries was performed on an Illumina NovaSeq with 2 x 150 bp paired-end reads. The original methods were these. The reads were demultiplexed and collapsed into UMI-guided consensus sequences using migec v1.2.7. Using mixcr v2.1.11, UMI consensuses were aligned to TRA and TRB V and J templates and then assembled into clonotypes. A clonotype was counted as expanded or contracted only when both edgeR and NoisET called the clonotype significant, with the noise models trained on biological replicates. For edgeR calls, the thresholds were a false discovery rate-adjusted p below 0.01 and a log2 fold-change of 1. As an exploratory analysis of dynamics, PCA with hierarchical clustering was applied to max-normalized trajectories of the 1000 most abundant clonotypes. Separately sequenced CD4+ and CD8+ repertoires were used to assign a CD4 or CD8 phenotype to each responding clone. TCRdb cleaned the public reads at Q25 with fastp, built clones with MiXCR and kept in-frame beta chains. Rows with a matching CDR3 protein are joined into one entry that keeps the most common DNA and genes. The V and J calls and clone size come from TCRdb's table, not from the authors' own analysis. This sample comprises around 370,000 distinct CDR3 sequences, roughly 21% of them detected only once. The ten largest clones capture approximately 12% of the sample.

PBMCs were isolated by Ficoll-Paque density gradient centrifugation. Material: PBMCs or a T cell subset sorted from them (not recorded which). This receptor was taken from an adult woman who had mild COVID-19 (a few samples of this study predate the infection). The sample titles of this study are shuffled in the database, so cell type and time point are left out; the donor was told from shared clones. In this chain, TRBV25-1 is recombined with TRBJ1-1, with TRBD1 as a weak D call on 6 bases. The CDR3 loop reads CASTTRRGTEAFF. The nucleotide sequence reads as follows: TGTGCCAGCACCACCCGGAGGGGGACTGAAGCTTTCTTT.